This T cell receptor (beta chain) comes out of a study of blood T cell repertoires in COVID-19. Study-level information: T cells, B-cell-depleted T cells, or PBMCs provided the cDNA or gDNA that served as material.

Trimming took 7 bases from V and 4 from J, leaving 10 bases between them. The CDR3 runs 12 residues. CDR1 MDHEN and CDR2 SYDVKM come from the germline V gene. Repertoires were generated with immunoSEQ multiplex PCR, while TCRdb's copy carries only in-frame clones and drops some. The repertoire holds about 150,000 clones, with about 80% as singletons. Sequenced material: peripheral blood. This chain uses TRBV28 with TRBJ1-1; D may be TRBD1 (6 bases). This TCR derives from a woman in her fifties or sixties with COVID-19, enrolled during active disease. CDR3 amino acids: CASNTGPTEAFF. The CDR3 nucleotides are TGTGCCAGCAATACAGGGCCCACTGAAGCTTTCTTT.